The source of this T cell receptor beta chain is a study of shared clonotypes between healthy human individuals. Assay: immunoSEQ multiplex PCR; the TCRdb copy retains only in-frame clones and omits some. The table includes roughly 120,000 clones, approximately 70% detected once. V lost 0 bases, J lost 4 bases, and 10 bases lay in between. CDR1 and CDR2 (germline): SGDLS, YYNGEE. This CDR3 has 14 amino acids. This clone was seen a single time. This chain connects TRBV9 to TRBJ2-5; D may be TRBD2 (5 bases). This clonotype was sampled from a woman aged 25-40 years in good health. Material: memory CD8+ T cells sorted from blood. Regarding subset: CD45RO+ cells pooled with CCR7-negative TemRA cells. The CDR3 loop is CASSVGAVVETQYF. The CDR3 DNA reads TGTGCCAGCAGCGTAGGAGCGGTAGTAGAGACCCAGTACTTC. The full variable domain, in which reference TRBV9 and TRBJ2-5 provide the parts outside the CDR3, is DSGVTQTPKHLITATGQRVTLRCSPRSGDLSVYWYQQSLDQGLQFLIQYYNGEERAKGNILERFSAQQFPDLHSELNLSSLELGDSALYFCASSVGAVVETQYFGPGTRLLVL.